This T cell receptor beta chain was recorded in a study of T cell responses to AZD1222 COVID-19 vaccine. The assay was immunoSEQ multiplex PCR, and TCRdb's table has in-frame clones only and misses some. Here the sample spans some 140,000 clones, about nine tenths being singletons. The germline V gene encodes CDR1 ENHRY and CDR2 SYGVKD. This CDR3 comprises 13 residues. V lost 10 bases, J lost 5 bases, and 6 bases stayed unmatched. Source: peripheral blood, taken on day 0 of MenACWY control vaccination. The TCR was taken from an adult in good health. The V and J genes are TRBV10-3 and TRBJ2-1; 9 bases align to TRBD1. The CDR3, as DNA: TGTGCCAGCGGACAGGGGAGGGACAATGAGCAGTTCTTC. This gives the protein CASGQGRDNEQFF.